This record looks at one T cell receptor beta chain sequence and its context. Antigen: not known. This entry belongs to a study of response to subunit inactivated influenza vaccine. Findings and limits, study-wide: With each seasonal influenza vaccination, the authors suggested, few new T cells are recruited.

Between the trimmed V and J ends, which lost 7 bases and 5 bases, there was a span of 9 bases. CDR1 is MNHNY, CDR2 SVGAGI, per germline (reference sequence). This CDR3 is built from 12 residues. TCRdb recomputed calls from the RT-PCR reads with MiXCR, one row per CDR3 protein. Counted here are about 700,000 distinct CDR3 sequences, around 13% occurring once; the ten biggest clones make up approximately 7%. Sequenced here: PBMCs from blood, sampled less than 15 days before vaccination. This sequence originates from a man between 50 and 59 years old who received an inactivated influenza vaccine. The chain combines TRBV6-6 with TRBJ1-5; weak D call: TRBD1 (6 bases). In DNA, the CDR3 is TGTGCCAGCAACCAGGGGCATCAGCCCCAGCATTTT. Its protein is CASNQGHQPQHF.